These 12 T cell receptor beta chains share one sample of origin, sequenced in a study of T cells in Graves' hyperthyroidism and ophthalmopathy. The source material, RNA transcripts, was used to amplify TCR beta CDR3 regions. The HTBI primer set served for first-round RT-PCR of the TCR CDR3. TCRdb re-called the multiplex PCR reads with MiXCR, one entry per CDR3 protein. The table shows approximately 600,000 distinct CDR3 sequences, with around 15% occurring only once. Sequenced: blood. These receptors were taken from a woman in her thirties or forties with Graves' ophthalmopathy.

Regarding this clonotype: A much larger clonotype is one base distant, so this may be a read error. This chain joins TRBV6-2 or TRBV6-3 and TRBJ1-2; D remains ambiguous. CDR3 size: 13 residues. Germline CDR1 reads MNHEY; CDR2 reads SVGEGT. CDR3 residues: CVSRGFGHYGYTF. The CDR3 DNA reads TGTGTCAGCCGTGGCTTCGGCCACTATGGCTACACCTTC.

This clonotype was recorded at least ten times. The chain recombines TRBV28 with TRBJ2-7, with 11 bases lining up with TRBD2. The V gene end was trimmed by 10 bases and the J gene end by 7 bases; junction bases not matched to a gene: 9. This CDR3 comprises 13 residues. Germline values: CDR1 MDHEN, CDR2 SYDVKM. As DNA, the CDR3 is TGTGCCACCGCACTAGCGGGAGTAGGGGAGCAGTACTTC. As protein: CATALAGVGEQYF.

The chain has TRBV19 and TRBJ2-3; possibly TRBD1 or TRBD2 for D (5 bases each). There are 14 residues in the CDR3. The V end lost 1 base, the J end lost 5 bases, and 10 bases lay between the germline ends. The germline V gene encodes CDR1 LNHDA and CDR2 SQIVND (reference sequence). CDR3 in DNA: TGTGCCAGTAGTATAGCCTTGGGGGTAGATACGCAGTATTTT. It is translated as CASSIALGVDTQYF.

The sample holds many counts of this clonotype. The chain employs TRBV6-1 and TRBJ1-1; D is uncertain. CDR1 is MNHNS, CDR2 SASEGT, per germline. This CDR3 has 13 amino acids. V was trimmed by 0 bases and J by 10 bases, leaving 12 bases between them. DNA of the CDR3: TGTGCCAGCAGTGAAGCGCGGGGTGACGCAGCTTTCTTT. It specifies CASSEARGDAAFF.

This clonotype was counted many times. The chain is built from TRBV5-1 and TRBJ2-7, with 9 positions matching TRBD1. CDR3 length equals 14 residues. Germline V gene sequence: CDR1 SGHRS, CDR2 YFSETQ. Unmatched junction bases numbered 9, after V lost 5 bases and J lost 6 bases. CDR3 nucleotide sequence: TGCGCCAGCAGTTCCGGACAGGGGTCTCCCGAGCAGTACTTC. The encoded protein is CASSSGQGSPEQYF.

This clonotype was seen ten or more times. The chain is built from TRBV6-4 and TRBJ1-2; 9 bases fit TRBD1. Per germline, CDR1 MRHNA and CDR2 SNTAGT. The CDR3 extends over 12 amino acids. The J segment lost 8 bases and the V segment lost 6 bases, leaving 4 bases of the junction unmatched. DNA for the CDR3: TGTGCCAGCAGGGGGACAGGGTTCGGCTACACCTTC. Encoded protein: CASRGTGFGYTF.

This clonotype was seen a few times. The chain couples TRBV30 to TRBJ2-7; perhaps TRBD2 as D (5 bases). The CDR3 covers 13 residues. Germline-derived CDR1 and CDR2 are GTSNPN and SVGIG (reference sequence). V lost 3 bases to trimming and J lost 3 bases, with 12 bases between them. The CDR3 reads CAWRFGLGYEQYF. The CDR3 DNA follows: TGTGCCTGGAGATTCGGACTTGGCTACGAGCAGTACTTC.

The chain combines TRBV6-5 with TRBJ1-1, with D unresolved. Trimming cost V 2 bases and J 6 bases, with 7 bases left between them. CDR1 MNHEY and CDR2 SVGAGI come from the germline V gene. CDR3 length: 12 amino acids. DNA of the CDR3: TGTGCCAGCAGTTACCCGGCAGCTGAAGCTTTCTTT. Protein product: CASSYPAAEAFF.

This clonotype has a count of ten or more. The chain combines TRBV6-5 with TRBJ2-5, with TRBD1 matching 7 bases. The germline V gene has CDR1 MNHEY and CDR2 SVGAGI. The CDR3 runs to 14 residues. Trimming removed 4 bases from V and 4 bases from J; junction bases left unmatched: 6. The CDR3, as DNA: TGTGCCAGCAGTTTACAAGGGGGCACAGAGACCCAGTACTTC. This sequence encodes CASSLQGGTETQYF.

In its sample, this clonotype was seen many times. The chain combines TRBV19 with TRBJ1-5, with D possibly being TRBD1 (5 bases). From germline, CDR1 is LNHDA and CDR2 SQIVND (reference sequence). Trimming stripped 3 bases from V and 1 base from J, with 19 bases between. The CDR3 has 18 amino acids. The chain's CDR3 is CASSIEGTGLESNQPQHF. The CDR3 DNA follows: TGTGCCAGTAGTATTGAAGGGACGGGGCTCGAGAGCAATCAGCCCCAGCATTTT.

This clonotype was seen many times. The chain couples TRBV18 to TRBJ2-7; D gene uncertain. CDR1 and CDR2 from the germline V gene are KGHSH and LQKENI. There are 15 residues in the CDR3. The V end lost 3 bases, the J end lost 3 bases, and 15 bases lay between the germline ends. CDR3 nucleotides: TGTGCCAGCTCACCTGTGGCAGTTGGGGACTACGAGCAGTACTTC. Translation gives CASSPVAVGDYEQYF.

The sample holds many counts of this clonotype. The V and J genes are TRBV7-9 and TRBJ2-7; maybe TRBD2 (5 bases). CDR3 length: 14 residues. The V end lost 3 bases, the J end lost 3 bases, and 12 bases lay between the germline ends. From germline, CDR1 is SEHNR and CDR2 FQNEAQ (reference sequence). The CDR3 spells CASSLEVSLYEQYF. Written as DNA, the CDR3 is TGTGCCAGCAGCTTGGAGGTGTCCCTCTACGAGCAGTACTTC.